The 13 T cell receptor beta chains in this list originate from one sample, sequenced in a study of OX40 agonist ivuxolimab in advanced cancers. The assay was immunoSEQ multiplex PCR, and TCRdb's table has in-frame clones only and misses some. The data show some 110,000 clones, around 90% seen once. The input for sequencing was CD4+ or CD8+ T cells sorted from blood, taken in a trial of the OX40 agonist ivuxolimab. Receptor source: an adult with an advanced solid tumor such as melanoma, head and neck, liver or kidney cancer.

The chain uses TRBV7-9 and TRBJ2-3; 10 bases agree with TRBD2. Germline V gene sequence: CDR1 SEHNR, CDR2 FQNEAQ (reference sequence). This CDR3 has 17 residues. Trimming at V came to 5 bases and at J to 4 bases, leaving 12 bases not matched to a gene. CDR3 DNA: TGTGCCAGCAGCCTAAGGGCTCTAGCGGGAGTGGCAGATACGCAGTATTTT. It codes for CASSLRALAGVADTQYF.

The rearrangement links TRBV28 to TRBJ1-2, with TRBD1 matching 9 bases. Per germline, CDR1 MDHEN and CDR2 SYDVKM. The CDR3 loop spans 15 amino acids. With V trimmed by 5 bases and J by 2 bases, 6 bases remained unmatched. The CDR3 reads CASSPGGQGNYGYTF. In nucleotides, the CDR3 is TGTGCCAGCAGTCCGGGGGGACAGGGAAACTATGGCTACACCTTC.

The J gene is TRBJ1-4, the V gene TRBV21-1; the D call TRBD1 from the table was never checked on the DNA. TRBV21-1 is annotated as a pseudogene. There are 19 residues in the CDR3. The CDR3 coding sequence is TGTGCCAGCAGCAAACTTTACCCCAGGGGGACTGGAACTAATGAAAAACTGTTTTTT. Translating it yields CASSKLYPRGTGTNEKLFF.

In this sample, this clone turned up once. The rearrangement joins TRBV7-6 to TRBJ2-1; TRBD2 aligns across 9 bases. The germline gives CDR1 SGHVS, CDR2 FNYEAQ. Trimming took 5 bases from V and 6 from J; bases not matched to a gene: 14. The CDR3 totals 17 residues. In nucleotides, the CDR3 is TGTGCCAGCAGCCTACCCGCGGGAGGGGGGAAGCTCAATGAGCAGTTCTTC. This sequence encodes CASSLPAGGGKLNEQFF.

The chain uses TRBV7-3 and TRBJ1-1; D not certain. Trimming removed 0 bases at V and 7 bases at J, with 9 bases between. CDR3 length: 13 amino acids. Germline V CDR1 and CDR2: SGHTA, FQGTGA. CDR3 residues: CASSLTIGDEAFF. The CDR3 nucleotides are TGTGCCAGCAGCTTAACTATAGGCGATGAAGCTTTCTTT. Using reference TRBV7-3 and TRBJ1-1 for the parts outside the CDR3, the full variable domain is GAGVSQTPSNKVTEKGKYVELRCDPISGHTALYWYRQSLGQGPEFLIYFQGTGAADDSGLPNDRFFAVRPEGSVSTLKIQRTERGDSAVYLCASSLTIGDEAFFGQGTRLTVV.

This chain links TRBV13 with TRBJ1-2, with TRBD1 matching over 7 bases. V lost 7 bases to trimming and J lost 4 bases; unmatched junction nucleotides: 12. There are 15 residues in the CDR3. Per germline, CDR1 PRHDT and CDR2 FYEKMQ (reference sequence). CDR3 region: CASTTRGGAVYGYTF. The CDR3 coding sequence is TGTGCCAGCACCACCCGAGGGGGCGCTGTCTATGGCTACACCTTC.

The rearrangement links TRBV19 to TRBJ1-1; perhaps TRBD1 as D (6 bases). Germline assignment: CDR1 LNHDA and CDR2 SQIVND (reference sequence). Between the trimmed V and J ends, which lost 5 bases and 6 bases, there was a span of 10 bases. The length of the CDR3 is 12 residues. CDR3 protein: CASSQRTAEAFF. The CDR3 region has the DNA TGTGCCAGTAGTCAACGGACAGCTGAAGCTTTCTTT.

The CDR3 nucleotides are TGCGCCAGCAGCTCCTGGGGAGGGACCGGGGCCAACGTCCTGACTTTC. As protein: CASSSWGGTGANVLTF. This chain uses TRBV5-1 with TRBJ2-6; 7 bases fit TRBD2. CDR3 size: 16 residues. J was trimmed by 4 bases and V by 3 bases; bases with no gene match: 7. Germline CDR1 and CDR2: SGHRS and YFSETQ. The whole variable domain, filled in from reference TRBV5-1 and TRBJ2-6, reads KAGVTQTPRYLIKTRGQQVTLSCSPISGHRSVSWYQQTPGQGLQFLFEYFSETQRNKGNFPGRFSGRQFSNSRSEMNVSTLELGDSALYLCASSSWGGTGANVLTFGAGSRLTVL.

This chain links TRBV27 with TRBJ2-7; D may match TRBD1 or TRBD2 (5 bases each). Germline V gene data show CDR1 as MNHEY and CDR2 as SMNVEV (reference sequence). The CDR3 length is 13 residues. V was trimmed by 6 bases and J by 3 bases, leaving 12 bases between them. CDR3 bases: TGTGCCAGCAGCCGGACTGGGGGCTACGAGCAGTACTTC. It translates to CASSRTGGYEQYF.

This sequence joins TRBV14 and TRBJ1-2; 10 bases match TRBD1. The V segment lost 4 bases and the J segment 6 bases; nucleotides outside the gene matches: 5. The CDR3 loop spans 14 amino acids. CDR1 and CDR2 from the germline V gene are SGHDN and FVKESK. The CDR3 DNA is TGTGCCAGCAGCCGAGGGACAGGGGTAAATGGCTACACCTTC. Its translation: CASSRGTGVNGYTF.

The rearrangement uses TRBV7-3 and TRBJ2-3; D not resolved. Trimming left V 3 bases short and J 5 bases short, with 15 bases between. The CDR3 runs 15 residues. Germline V gene lookup returns CDR1 SGHTA and CDR2 FQGTGA. CDR3 sequence reads: CASSFQGSAGDTQYF. CDR3 nucleotide sequence: TGTGCCAGCAGCTTTCAAGGGTCGGCCGGAGATACGCAGTATTTT. Full variable domain (missing parts from reference TRBV7-3 and TRBJ2-3): GAGVSQTPSNKVTEKGKYVELRCDPISGHTALYWYRQSLGQGPEFLIYFQGTGAADDSGLPNDRFFAVRPEGSVSTLKIQRTERGDSAVYLCASSFQGSAGDTQYFGPGTRLTVL.

The CDR3 DNA is TGTGCCAGTAGCACTGACGGGTCCCTCTTAAACACTGAAGCTTTCTTT. Encoded protein: CASSTDGSLLNTEAFF. This chain connects TRBV19 to TRBJ1-1; D call uncertain. The CDR3 loop spans 16 amino acids. Trimming stripped 6 bases from V and 2 bases from J, with 19 bases between. Germline V lookup: CDR1 LNHDA, CDR2 SQIVND (reference sequence).

This clone was counted once. This rearrangement joins TRBV18 to TRBJ1-5; D call uncertain. This CDR3 is 16 amino acids long. Germline loops: CDR1 KGHSH, CDR2 LQKENI. The ends were cut back, 5 bases at V and 0 bases at J, with 14 bases in the middle. The CDR3: CASSEGSGTSNQPQHF. The CDR3, as DNA: TGTGCCAGCTCAGAAGGGTCCGGCACTAGCAATCAGCCCCAGCATTTT.